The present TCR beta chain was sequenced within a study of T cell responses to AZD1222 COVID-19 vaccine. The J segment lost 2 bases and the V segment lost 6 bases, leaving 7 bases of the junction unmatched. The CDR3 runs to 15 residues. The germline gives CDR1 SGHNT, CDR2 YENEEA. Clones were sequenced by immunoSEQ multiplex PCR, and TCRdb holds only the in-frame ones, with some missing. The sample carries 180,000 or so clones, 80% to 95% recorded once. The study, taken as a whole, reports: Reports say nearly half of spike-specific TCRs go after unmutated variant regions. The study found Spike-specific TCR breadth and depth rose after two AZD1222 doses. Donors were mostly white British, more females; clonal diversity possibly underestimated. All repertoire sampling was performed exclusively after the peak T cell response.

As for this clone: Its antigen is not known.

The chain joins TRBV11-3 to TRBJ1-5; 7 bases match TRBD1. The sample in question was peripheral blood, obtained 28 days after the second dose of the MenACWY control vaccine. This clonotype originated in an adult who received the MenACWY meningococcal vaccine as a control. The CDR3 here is CASRTPGGCNQPQHF. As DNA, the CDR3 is TGTGCCAGCAGGACTCCAGGGGGGTGCAATCAGCCCCAGCATTTT.